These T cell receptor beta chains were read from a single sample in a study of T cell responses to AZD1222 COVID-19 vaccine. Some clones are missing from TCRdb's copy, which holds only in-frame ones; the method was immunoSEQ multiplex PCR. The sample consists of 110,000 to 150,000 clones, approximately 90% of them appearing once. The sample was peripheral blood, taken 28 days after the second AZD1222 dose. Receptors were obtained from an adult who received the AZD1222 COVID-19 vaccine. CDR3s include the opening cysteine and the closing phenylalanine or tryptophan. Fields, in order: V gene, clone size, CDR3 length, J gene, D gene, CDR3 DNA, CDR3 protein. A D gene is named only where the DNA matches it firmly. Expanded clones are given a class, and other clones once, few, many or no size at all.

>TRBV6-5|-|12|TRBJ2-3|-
TGTGCCAGCAACGGGGGTGCGGATACGCAGTATTTT
CASNGGADTQYF
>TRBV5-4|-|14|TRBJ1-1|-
TGTGCCAGCAGCTTGGCGTGGGGCGGCACTGAAGCTTTCTTT
CASSLAWGGTEAFF
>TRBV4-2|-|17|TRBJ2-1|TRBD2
TGTGCCAGCACCAAGAGGGGGTTAGCGGGAGGACACAATGAGCAGTTCTTC
CASTKRGLAGGHNEQFF
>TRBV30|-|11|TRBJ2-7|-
TGTGCCTGGAGCGACGACTACGAGCAGTACTTC
CAWSDDYEQYF
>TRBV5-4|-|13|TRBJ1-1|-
TGTGCCAGCAGGCTAGCGGGGAACACTGAAGCTTTCTTT
CASRLAGNTEAFF
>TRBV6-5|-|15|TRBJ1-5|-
TGTGCCAGCAGTTACTCCCCCCAGAAGGATCAGCCCCAGCATTTT
CASSYSPQKDQPQHF
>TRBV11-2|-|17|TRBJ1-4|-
TGTGCCAGCAGCTTAAGGAGGGCGGAAGCAACTAATGAAAAACTGTTTTTT
CASSLRRAEATNEKLFF
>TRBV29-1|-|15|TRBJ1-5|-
TGCAGCGTCGCGGTGGGGGGGATGAGCAATCAGCCCCAGCATTTT
CSVAVGGMSNQPQHF
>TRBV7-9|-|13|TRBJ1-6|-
TGTGCCAGCAGCGGGGCCTCGGGTTCACCCCTCCACTTT
CASSGASGSPLHF
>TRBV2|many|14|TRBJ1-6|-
TGTGCCAGCAGTGATTTGGGGAATAATTCACCCCTCCACTTT
CASSDLGNNSPLHF
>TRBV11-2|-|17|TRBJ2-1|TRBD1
TGTGCCAGCAGCCCGCGAAGACAGGGTCGGGCTGTCAATGAGCAGTTCTTC
CASSPRRQGRAVNEQFF
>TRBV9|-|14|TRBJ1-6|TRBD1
TGTGCCAGCAGCGTCGGGACAGGGGGGTCACCCCTCCACTTT
CASSVGTGGSPLHF
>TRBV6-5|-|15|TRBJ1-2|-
TGTGCCATCAAGTTGGGCGGTCAGGGTAACTATGGCTACACCTTC
CAIKLGGQGNYGYTF
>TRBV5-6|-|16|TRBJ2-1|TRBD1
TGTGCCAGCAGCTTGTTGGGAGACAGGGGGCTCGATGAGCAGTTCTTC
CASSLLGDRGLDEQFF
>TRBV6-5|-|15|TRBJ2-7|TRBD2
TGTGCCAGCAGTTTGCTTAGCGGGGGGACCTACGAGCAGTACTTC
CASSLLSGGTYEQYF
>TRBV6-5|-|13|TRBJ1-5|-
TGTGCCAGCAGTCCAGGACGGCGTCAGCCCCAGCATTTT
CASSPGRRQPQHF
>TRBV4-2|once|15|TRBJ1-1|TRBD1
TGTGCCAGCAGCCAGGTGACAGGGCAGAACACTGAAGCTTTCTTT
CASSQVTGQNTEAFF
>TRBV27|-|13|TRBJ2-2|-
TGTGCCAGCAGTTTATTTGGAACCGGGGAGCTGTTTTTT
CASSLFGTGELFF
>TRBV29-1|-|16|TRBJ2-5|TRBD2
TGCAGCGTTGAAGGGGTTGGAGCGGGAGCGTGGGAGACCCAGTACTTC
CSVEGVGAGAWETQYF